The 23 T cell receptor beta chains in this list originate from one sample, sequenced in a study of shared clonotypes between healthy human individuals. Some clones are missing from TCRdb's copy, which holds only in-frame ones; the method was immunoSEQ multiplex PCR. This sample has around 2.1 million clones, with approximately 96% found just once. The sequenced sample consisted of naive CD4+ T cells sorted from blood. Documented subset: CD45RA+ positively selected. These receptors were collected from a man aged 18 to 35 in good health.

This chain uses TRBV10-3 with TRBJ2-7; TRBD1 matches 8 bases. Germline V gene lookup returns CDR1 ENHRY and CDR2 SYGVKD. Germline trimming cut 6 bases from V and 2 bases from J; bases unmatched to any gene: 3. The CDR3 covers 13 residues. CDR3 region: CAIRDRVPYEQYF. The CDR3 DNA reads TGTGCCATCAGGGACAGGGTCCCCTACGAGCAGTACTTC.

The V gene is TRBV10-3, the J gene TRBJ1-4; weak D call: TRBD1 (5 bases). Germline CDR1 is ENHRY and CDR2 is SYGVKD. V dropped 8 bases and J dropped 3 bases, with 13 bases sitting between them. The CDR3 is 14 amino acids. The DNA for the CDR3 is TGTGCCATCGGAGGCGGGGCAGCTAATGAAAAACTGTTTTTT. Its protein is CAIGGGAANEKLFF.

The rearrangement links TRBV9 to TRBJ2-7; 7 positions agree with TRBD2. Germline assignment: CDR1 SGDLS and CDR2 YYNGEE. The CDR3 runs to 15 residues. After removal of 1 base from V and 4 bases from J, the junction contained 8 bases not matched to a gene. CDR3 coding DNA: TGTGCCAGCAGCGTACAGGGAGGGAAGTTGTACGAGCAGTACTTC. It encodes CASSVQGGKLYEQYF.

The chain employs TRBV10-3 and TRBJ2-1; D may be TRBD2 (6 bases). This CDR3 spans 15 amino acids. In germline, CDR1 is ENHRY, CDR2 SYGVKD. V was pared by 10 bases and J by 0 bases, with 16 bases between. DNA for the CDR3: TGTGCCACCGGCCCTAGCGTCCACTCCTACAATGAGCAGTTCTTC. It specifies CATGPSVHSYNEQFF.

The DNA for the CDR3 is TGCGCCAGCAGCCCTGGCCCTCTCGTTTCCTACGAGCAGTACTTC. It is translated as CASSPGPLVSYEQYF. The chain recombines TRBV4-1 with TRBJ2-7; unclear D gene. CDR3 length equals 15 residues. V lost 4 bases and J lost 1, with 14 bases in between. Germline loops: CDR1 MGHRA, CDR2 YSYEKL.

This clone was detected only once. This chain connects TRBV4-1 to TRBJ2-3, with D possibly TRBD2 on 6 matching bases. Germline V gives CDR1 MGHRA, CDR2 YSYEKL. Trimming left V 4 bases short and J 4 bases short, with 15 bases between. This CDR3 is built from 15 residues. CDR3 sequence (DNA): TGCGCCAGCAGCCTTATCAGGCGGGACGCAGATACGCAGTATTTT. This gives the protein CASSLIRRDADTQYF.

This chain uses TRBV19 with TRBJ2-2, with unresolved D. Between the trimmed V and J ends, which lost 8 bases and 6 bases, there was a span of 7 bases. The CDR3 totals 11 residues. Per the germline V gene, CDR1 is LNHDA and CDR2 is SQIVND (reference sequence). CDR3 nucleotides: TGTGCCAGTGGCGTGCCCGGGGAGCTGTTTTTT. This gives the protein CASGVPGELFF.

The CDR3 here is CAWDPSGANVLTF. Written as DNA, the CDR3 is TGTGCCTGGGACCCCTCTGGGGCCAACGTCCTGACTTTC. The rearrangement joins TRBV30 to TRBJ2-6; D is unresolved. Germline V gene data show CDR1 as GTSNPN and CDR2 as SVGIG (reference sequence). The CDR3 runs to 13 residues. V was trimmed by 5 bases and J by 0 bases, leaving 5 bases between them.

The chain combines TRBV19 with TRBJ2-3; 14 nucleotides align to TRBD2. Unmatched junction bases numbered 11, after V lost 6 bases and J lost 6 bases. This CDR3 spans 17 amino acids. Germline V gene lookup returns CDR1 LNHDA and CDR2 SQIVND (reference sequence). The CDR3 coding sequence is TGTGCCAGTAGGCAAGGGGGACTAGCGGGAGCGGTGGATACGCAGTATTTT. As protein: CASRQGGLAGAVDTQYF.

On this clone itself: The same CDR3 arises from other DNA sequences in this sample as well. J is TRBJ1-2 and V is TRBV2, with TRBD1 identical over 9 bases. V was pared by 3 bases and J by 4 bases, with 3 bases of the junction left unmatched. CDR1 and CDR2 (germline): SNHLY, FYNNEI. This CDR3 contains 14 residues. CDR3 region: CASSEGQGGYGYTF. CDR3 DNA sequence: TGTGCCAGCAGTGAGGGACAGGGAGGCTATGGCTACACCTTC.

This clone has only one observation. The chain joins TRBV5-6 to TRBJ1-1; TRBD1 aligns across 7 bases. There are 18 residues in the CDR3. Germline trimming cut 3 bases from V and 4 bases from J; bases unmatched to any gene: 18. Germline values: CDR1 SGHDT, CDR2 YYEEEE. CDR3 nucleotide sequence: TGTGCCAGCAGCTCTCCCCCTAGTAGGGACAGTGACCTCACTGAAGCTTTCTTT. Encoded protein: CASSSPPSRDSDLTEAFF.

The chain employs TRBV5-4 and TRBJ2-5; 15 bases agree with TRBD2. V trimming: 4 bases; J trimming: 2 bases; junction bases outside the gene matches: 3. Germline V lookup: CDR1 SGHNT, CDR2 YYREEE (reference sequence). The CDR3 is made up of 16 amino acids. CDR3 nucleotide sequence: TGTGCCAGCAGCCCCGGGACTAGCGGGGGGCAAGAGACCCAGTACTTC. Its protein is CASSPGTSGGQETQYF.

The chain joins TRBV27 to TRBJ1-1, with a weak D call TRBD1 (6 bases). Germline-derived CDR1 and CDR2 are MNHEY and SMNVEV (reference sequence). Trimming took off 2 bases at V and 2 bases at J, with 12 bases between the two ends. There are 15 residues in the CDR3. The CDR3 protein is CASSLDRNLNTEAFF. The CDR3 coding sequence is TGTGCCAGCAGTTTAGACAGGAACCTTAACACTGAAGCTTTCTTT.

The chain recombines TRBV18 with TRBJ2-7, with a weak D call TRBD2 (6 bases). The CDR3 is 18 residues long. Germline V gene data show CDR1 as KGHSH and CDR2 as LQKENI. Trimming cost V 1 base and J 1 base, with 20 bases left between them. The CDR3 region has the DNA TGTGCCAGCTCACCACAAGGAGGGTCCGCAGTATTTTCCTACGAGCAGTACTTC. Protein sequence: CASSPQGGSAVFSYEQYF.

The chain carries TRBV4-2 and TRBJ1-2; D perhaps matches TRBD1 (5 bases). The CDR3 has 16 amino acids. Trimming removed 4 bases at V and 4 bases at J, with 19 bases between. Germline values: CDR1 LGHNA, CDR2 YNFKEQ. CDR3 loop: CASSPLKLGVGYGYTF. The CDR3 nucleotides are TGTGCCAGCAGCCCCCTAAAGCTGGGGGTTGGCTATGGCTACACCTTC.

The genes are TRBV5-4 and TRBJ2-1, with 11 positions matching TRBD1. Trimming cost V 2 bases and J 6 bases; bases outside gene matches: 4. The CDR3 covers 15 residues. Germline CDR1 is SGHNT and CDR2 is YYREEE (reference sequence). The CDR3 DNA follows: TGTGCCAGCAGCTTAGGACAGGGGGCCCCCAATGAGCAGTTCTTC. The encoded protein is CASSLGQGAPNEQFF.

The rearrangement joins TRBV28 to TRBJ1-5; D is uncertain. CDR3 length: 13 amino acids. Between the trimmed V and J ends, which lost 8 bases and 0 bases, there was a span of 8 bases. Per the germline V gene, CDR1 is MDHEN and CDR2 is SYDVKM. DNA of the CDR3: TGTGCCAGCGGTCCGGGTAGCAATCAGCCCCAGCATTTT. It codes for CASGPGSNQPQHF. Using reference TRBV28 and TRBJ1-5 for the parts outside the CDR3, the full variable domain is DVKVTQSSRYLVKRTGEKVFLECVQDMDHENMFWYRQDPGLGLRLIYFSYDVKMKEKGDIPEGYSVSREKKERFSLILESASTNQTSMYLCASGPGSNQPQHFGDGTRLSIL.

Note on this clone: Other DNA sequences within the sample encode an identical CDR3. The chain has TRBV9 and TRBJ2-3; perhaps D is TRBD1 or TRBD2 (5 bases each). V was shortened by 0 bases and J by 4 bases, with 9 bases between the two germline ends. The germline CDR1 and CDR2 sequences are SGDLS and YYNGEE. The CDR3 is 14 amino acids. The CDR3 DNA sequence: TGTGCCAGCAGCGTAGGTGGGGGAGCAGATACGCAGTATTTT. Its translation: CASSVGGGADTQYF.

DNA of the CDR3: TGCGCCAGCAGCCAACGTCGGGAGCCCAACAATGAGCAGTTCTTC. It encodes CASSQRREPNNEQFF. This rearrangement joins TRBV4-3 to TRBJ2-1; possible D gene TRBD2, 6 bases. Trimming took off 2 bases at V and 5 bases at J, with 13 bases between the two ends. The CDR3 is 15 amino acids. CDR1 is LGHNA, CDR2 YSLEER, per germline.

The CDR3 loop reads CASSALDRDNTEAFF. The CDR3 DNA reads as TGTGCCAGCAGCGCTCTGGACAGGGACAACACTGAAGCTTTCTTT. This chain uses TRBV5-6 with TRBJ1-1; 8 bases map to TRBD1. The germline V gene encodes CDR1 SGHDT and CDR2 YYEEEE. The CDR3 runs to 15 residues. The trim removed 4 bases at V and 2 bases at J, leaving 7 bases unmatched.

The V and J genes are TRBV7-2 and TRBJ2-2; D may be TRBD1 (5 bases). Between the trimmed V and J ends, which lost 1 base and 7 bases, there was a span of 10 bases. The CDR3 is made up of 14 amino acids. CDR1 and CDR2 from the germline V gene are SGHTA and FQGNSA. CDR3 DNA: TGTGCCAGCAGCTTAGACAGGTCCTACGGGGAGCTGTTTTTT. Its protein product is CASSLDRSYGELFF.

This clone was recorded only once. The J gene is TRBJ2-3, the V gene TRBV5-1, with 7 bases matching TRBD1. Losses at the gene ends were 4 bases for V and 2 bases for J; bases not matched to a gene: 4. Germline CDR1 reads SGHRS; CDR2 reads YFSETQ. The CDR3 runs 14 residues. The CDR3 DNA reads as TGCGCCAGCAGCAAGGGACAGACCACAGATACGCAGTATTTT. Translating it yields CASSKGQTTDTQYF.

This chain uses TRBV30 with TRBJ2-2; 7 bases map to TRBD2. Per germline, CDR1 GTSNPN and CDR2 SVGIG (reference sequence). V lost 4 bases to trimming and J lost 2 bases; unmatched junction nucleotides: 7. This CDR3 has 15 amino acids. The CDR3 coding sequence is TGTGCCTGGAACCGCGGGGGATTTAACACCGGGGAGCTGTTTTTT. This codes for CAWNRGGFNTGELFF.